This T cell receptor (beta chain) comes out of a study of tumor-infiltrating lymphocytes in localized non-small cell lung cancer. Study-level information: Some samples were collected after neoadjuvant chemotherapy; smokers, never-smokers and several histologies were included. Each patient gave resected tumor and non-adjacent uninvolved lung tissue.

The study's findings and limits: Immunotypes IM1 and IM2 had similar TCR-derived T-cell fractions. Tumor T-cell fraction was not associated with recurrence-free survival.

This CDR3 has 14 residues. Germline V lookup: CDR1 KGHSH, CDR2 LQKENI. V shed 3 bases, J shed 2 bases, and the junction held 4 bases outside the gene matches. Here immunoSEQ multiplex PCR was the method, and the copy in TCRdb shows in-frame clones only, minus some. The repertoire consists of 25,000 or so clones, with around two thirds occurring once and the leading ten covering 5.5% to 7%. A remark on this clone: What it binds is not known.

The sequence came from a human donor with non-small cell lung cancer. This chain links TRBV18 with TRBJ2-7, with TRBD1 matching over 7 bases. Source material: lung tumor tissue. The CDR3 nucleotides are TGTGCCAGCTCACCGTACAGGGGCCCCTACGAGCAGTACTTC. Translated: CASSPYRGPYEQYF.